This is a list of T cell receptor beta chains from one sample in a study of T cell responses to AZD1222 COVID-19 vaccine. Method: immunoSEQ multiplex PCR; TCRdb's copy keeps in-frame clones and lacks some. The data hold 150,000 to 160,000 clones, with about 88% observed a single time. The source was peripheral blood, collected on day 0 of AZD1222 vaccination. The receptor source for this set is an adult in good health. CDR3s leave out the opening cysteine and the closing phenylalanine or tryptophan. A D gene is named only where the DNA matches it firmly. Only part of the rows carry a size: once, few, many, or a class if the clone is expanded.

>TRBJ1-2|NA|NA|TRBV3-1/TRBV3-2
ASSQDPPNYGYT
>TRBJ2-3|NA|NA|TRBV4-1
ASSQDPGVGDTQY
>TRBJ2-3|NA|TRBD1|TRBV28
ASSLPGGTDTQY
>TRBJ2-7|few|NA|TRBV25-1
ASSDGPATYEQY
>TRBJ1-2|NA|NA|TRBV5-1
ASSPGGLPNYGYT
>TRBJ1-3|NA|NA|TRBV2
ASSGATLISGNTIY
>TRBJ2-2|NA|NA|TRBV9
ASSVELHGELF
>TRBJ2-7|NA|NA|TRBV6-2/TRBV6-3
ASSSPGYSYEQY
>TRBJ2-5|NA|NA|TRBV5-1
ASSLGSAQETQY
>TRBJ1-6|NA|NA|TRBV25-1
ASSVSGTSPLH
>TRBJ1-2|NA|TRBD1|TRBV7-8
ASSLVRTRDRGYT
>TRBJ1-1|few|TRBD1|TRBV18
ASSPSRGTGGEAF
>TRBJ2-7|NA|NA|TRBV4-2
ASSQWLETYEQY
>TRBJ1-1|NA|TRBD1|TRBV10-3
AISGTGRFSEAF
>TRBJ1-5|NA|NA|TRBV2
ASSEGWAQH
>TRBJ2-7|NA|NA|TRBV28
ASSTGPIPYEQY
>TRBJ1-1|few|NA|TRBV29-1
SAVKITNTEAF
>TRBJ2-1|NA|NA|TRBV3-1/TRBV3-2
ASSQVHEQF
>TRBJ1-4|NA|TRBD1|TRBV4-2
ASSPTGREKLF
>TRBJ1-2|once|NA|TRBV28
ASSPITATRNYGYT
>TRBJ1-5|NA|NA|TRBV19
ASSGGKGSNQPQH
>TRBJ1-1|NA|TRBD1|TRBV6-8
ASSYGQQGARTEAF
>TRBJ1-1|NA|NA|TRBV5-1
ASSPRGTEAF
>TRBJ2-7|NA|NA|TRBV2
ASGKGLLSYEQY